This record covers a single TCR beta chain. The source of the sample is a study of blood T cell repertoires in COVID-19. The overall study: T cells, B-cell-depleted T cells, or PBMCs provided the cDNA or gDNA that served as material.

Seattle's enrolled individuals joined amid active infection and were then monitored longitudinally. Germline lookup yields CDR1 SGHRS and CDR2 YFSETQ. The V and J ends lost 5 bases and 0 bases, in that order; junction bases with no gene match: 8. The CDR3 spans 18 residues. Study processing details: Quantification of nucleated cells was approximated via reference gene primer amplification. The data were produced by immunoSEQ multiplex PCR, yet TCRdb's version contains in-frame clones alone and is incomplete. V and J calls and clone size follow that table, whereas D and trimming were derived from the DNA. The sample carries about 190,000 clones, approximately 87% recorded once.

The TCR was taken from a woman in her 70s with COVID-19, enrolled during active disease. The V call is TRBV5-1, the J call TRBJ2-1; 13 nucleotides match TRBD2. The sample comprised peripheral blood. The CDR3 coding sequence is TGCGCCAGCAGGACCGGGACTAGCGGGACGAGCTCCTACAATGAGCAGTTCTTC. It translates to CASRTGTSGTSSYNEQFF.